This T cell receptor beta chain was documented in a study of blood T cell repertoires in COVID-19. At the level of the study: PBMCs, B-cell-depleted T cells, or T cells were the source of the cDNA or gDNA that made up the material.

The table lists this clone with a count of one. The CDR3 totals 15 residues. Trimming took 0 bases from V and 2 from J, leaving 11 bases between them. CDR1 KGHSH and CDR2 LQKENI come from the germline V gene. TCRdb's table, derived via immunoSEQ multiplex PCR, lists solely in-frame clones and lacks some. The sample lists more than 200,000 clones; around 85% were seen once. Specimen: peripheral blood. The clonotype originates from a man at least 80 years old with acute or convalescent COVID-19. The chain carries TRBV18 and TRBJ2-7, with D unresolved. This CDR3 reads CASSPPERSTYEQYF. CDR3 nucleotide sequence: TGTGCCAGCTCACCACCGGAGCGCAGCACCTACGAGCAGTACTTC.